The 13 T cell receptor beta chains below all came from one sample that was sequenced in a study of response to subunit inactivated influenza vaccine. One entry per CDR3 protein, called by TCRdb with MiXCR from the RT-PCR reads. The sample holds around 530,000 distinct CDR3 sequences, approximately 10% seen once. Sample: PBMCs from blood, taken on the day of vaccination. The receptors originated from a man aged 50 to 59 who received an inactivated influenza vaccine.

This clonotype was observed at least ten times. The rearrangement uses TRBV19 and TRBJ2-1; 9 bases are shared with TRBD1. The V gene end was trimmed by 5 bases and the J gene end by 4 bases; junction bases not matched to a gene: 6. Germline V gene data show CDR1 as LNHDA and CDR2 as SQIVND (reference sequence). The CDR3 covers 15 residues. The CDR3 coding sequence is TGTGCCAGTAGTTATGGGACAGGGATTTACAATGAGCAGTTCTTC. Its translation is CASSYGTGIYNEQFF.

The sample holds a few counts of this clonotype. The V gene is TRBV19, the J gene TRBJ2-3; TRBD1 matches at 8 bases. The trim removed 6 bases at V and 1 base at J, leaving 15 bases unmatched. Germline V gene data show CDR1 as LNHDA and CDR2 as SQIVND (reference sequence). This CDR3 is built from 18 residues. Written as DNA, the CDR3 is TGTGCCAGTAGCCCTCCCGGGACAGGTGCTTGGGGCACAGATACGCAGTATTTT. This encodes CASSPPGTGAWGTDTQYF.

CDR3 in amino acids: CSASGAAYNEQFF. The CDR3 region has the DNA TGCAGTGCTAGCGGGGCAGCCTACAATGAGCAGTTCTTC. The chain joins TRBV20-1 to TRBJ2-1, with D tentatively TRBD1 or TRBD2 (5 bases each). Trimming stripped 3 bases from V and 2 bases from J, with 8 bases between. In germline, CDR1 is DFQATT, CDR2 SNEGSKA (reference sequence). This CDR3 is 13 amino acids long.

The V and J genes are TRBV6-5 and TRBJ1-3; D unclear. V was shortened by 0 bases and J by 0 bases, with 9 bases between the two germline ends. Germline V gene data show CDR1 as MNHEY and CDR2 as SVGAGI. The CDR3 loop spans 16 amino acids. The CDR3 DNA reads TGTGCCAGCAGTTACTCCTCAGGTTACTCTGGAAACACCATATATTTT. It codes for CASSYSSGYSGNTIYF.

The chain recombines TRBV24-1 with TRBJ2-5; D is possibly TRBD2 (5 bases). Trimming shortened V by 4 bases and J by 4 bases, and 18 bases separated the two germline ends. The CDR3 has 16 amino acids. Germline CDR1 is KGHDR and CDR2 is SFDVKD. The chain's CDR3 is CATSDPTASGGETQYF. CDR3 DNA sequence: TGTGCCACCAGTGACCCTACCGCCTCAGGAGGAGAGACCCAGTACTTC.

The rearrangement uses TRBV28 and TRBJ1-1; the D gene is possibly TRBD1 (5 bases). In germline, CDR1 is MDHEN, CDR2 SYDVKM. CDR3 size: 14 residues. V was shortened by 4 bases and J by 4 bases, with 13 bases between the two germline ends. The CDR3: CASSSTGGSTEAFF. The CDR3 DNA is TGTGCCAGCAGTTCCACCGGGGGGAGCACTGAAGCTTTCTTT.

J is TRBJ2-2 and V is TRBV4-1; tentatively, D is TRBD1 or TRBD2 (6 bases each). Trimming took off 4 bases at V and 4 bases at J, with 22 bases between the two ends. Germline lookup yields CDR1 MGHRA and CDR2 YSYEKL. This CDR3 comprises 18 residues. In DNA, the CDR3 is TGCGCCAGCAGCCTCGGACTACGGGGGCGCGGGTCCACCGGGGAGCTGTTTTTT. Protein sequence: CASSLGLRGRGSTGELFF.

This clonotype appeared a few times. CDR3 in DNA: TGCAGCGCTAATATTAGGGGCGCTCGGACTGAAGCTTTCTTT. It yields the protein CSANIRGARTEAFF. This chain uses TRBV29-1 with TRBJ1-1, with TRBD1 as a possible D gene (5 bases). This CDR3 has 14 residues. V lost 7 bases and J 5 bases, leaving 20 bases between the germline ends. Looked up from germline, CDR1 is SQVTM and CDR2 is ANQGSEA.

This clonotype was counted between two and nine times. V is TRBV6-1 and J is TRBJ1-2, with TRBD1 as a possible D gene (5 bases). The CDR3 has 13 residues. Trimming pared 8 bases from V and 3 bases from J, leaving 13 bases between. Germline lookup yields CDR1 MNHNS and CDR2 SASEGT. CDR3 DNA: TGTGCCAGCCGGTCAGGGAAATACTATGGCTACACCTTC. It codes for CASRSGKYYGYTF.

The V call is TRBV12-3 or TRBV12-4, the J call TRBJ2-7, with D perhaps assigned TRBD1 or TRBD2 (6 bases each). TRBJ2-1 explains the end of the DNA better; the J call may be wrong. The CDR3 runs 15 residues. The CDR3 protein is CASSLKGGQVYEQFF. CDR3 nucleotides: TGTGCCAGCAGTTTAAAGGGGGGTCAAGTCTACGAGCAGTTCTTC.

The chain recombines TRBV5-1 with TRBJ1-1; D remains ambiguous. Germline lookup yields CDR1 SGHRS and CDR2 YFSETQ. This CDR3 comprises 17 residues. Trimming shortened V by 1 base and J by 0 bases, and 16 bases separated the two germline ends. CDR3 nucleotides: TGCGCCAGCAGCTTGTCACCAGACCTTAGGGTGAACACTGAAGCTTTCTTT. This sequence encodes CASSLSPDLRVNTEAFF.

This chain joins TRBV7-9 and TRBJ2-2; TRBD1 aligns across 11 bases. Unmatched junction bases numbered 10, after V lost 7 bases and J lost 6 bases. There are 16 residues in the CDR3. Per the germline V gene, CDR1 is SEHNR and CDR2 is FQNEAQ (reference sequence). In nucleotides, the CDR3 is TGTGCCAGCACCTCCATGGACAGGGGGCTGTCCGGGGAGCTGTTTTTT. The encoded protein is CASTSMDRGLSGELFF.

This chain links TRBV5-8 with TRBJ2-5, with 9 bases that match TRBD1. Germline V gene lookup returns CDR1 SGHTS and CDR2 YDEGEE. J was trimmed by 7 bases and V by 4 bases; bases with no gene match: 11. This CDR3 contains 15 residues. CDR3 DNA: TGTGCCAGCAGCACTTTAGGGACAGGGAAGGGGACCCAGTACTTC. It encodes CASSTLGTGKGTQYF.